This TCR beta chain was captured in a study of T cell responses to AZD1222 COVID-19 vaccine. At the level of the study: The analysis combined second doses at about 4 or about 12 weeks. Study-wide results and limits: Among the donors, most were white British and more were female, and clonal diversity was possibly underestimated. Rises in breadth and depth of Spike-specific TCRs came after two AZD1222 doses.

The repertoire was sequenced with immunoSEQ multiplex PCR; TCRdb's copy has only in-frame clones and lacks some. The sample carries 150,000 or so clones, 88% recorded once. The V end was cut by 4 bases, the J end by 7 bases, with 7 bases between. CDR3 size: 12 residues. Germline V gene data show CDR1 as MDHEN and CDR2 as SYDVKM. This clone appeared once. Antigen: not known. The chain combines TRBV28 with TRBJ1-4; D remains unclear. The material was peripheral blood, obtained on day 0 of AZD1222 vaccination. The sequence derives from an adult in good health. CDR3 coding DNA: TGTGCCAGCAGTTGGCGCGTTGAAAAACTGTTTTTT. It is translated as CASSWRVEKLFF.